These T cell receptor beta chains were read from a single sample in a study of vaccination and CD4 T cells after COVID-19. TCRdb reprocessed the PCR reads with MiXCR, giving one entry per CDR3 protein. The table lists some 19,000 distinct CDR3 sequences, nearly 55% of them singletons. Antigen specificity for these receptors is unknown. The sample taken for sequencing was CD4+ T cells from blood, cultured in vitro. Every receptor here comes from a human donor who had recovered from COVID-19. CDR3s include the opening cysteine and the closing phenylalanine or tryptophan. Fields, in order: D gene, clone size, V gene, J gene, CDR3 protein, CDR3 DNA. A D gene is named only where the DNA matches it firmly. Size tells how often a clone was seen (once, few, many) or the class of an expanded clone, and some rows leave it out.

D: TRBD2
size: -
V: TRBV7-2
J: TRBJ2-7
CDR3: CASSPTSGRANYEQYF
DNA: TGTGCCAGCAGCCCAACTAGCGGGAGGGCCAACTACGAGCAGTACTTC

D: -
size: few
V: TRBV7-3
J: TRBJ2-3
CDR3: CASSSQSGSSTDTQYF
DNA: TGTGCCAGCAGCTCCCAAAGTGGGTCTAGCACAGATACGCAGTATTTT

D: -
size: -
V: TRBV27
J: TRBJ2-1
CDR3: CASSSRTPYNEQFF
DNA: TGTGCCAGCAGCTCCCGGACTCCCTACAATGAGCAGTTCTTC

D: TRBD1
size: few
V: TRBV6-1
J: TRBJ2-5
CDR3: CASEEGTGIKETQYF
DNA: TGTGCCAGCGAGGAGGGGACAGGGATAAAAGAGACCCAGTACTTC

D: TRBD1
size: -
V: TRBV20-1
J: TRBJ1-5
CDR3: CSAGRTGGNQPQHF
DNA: TGCAGTGCTGGCAGGACAGGGGGAAATCAGCCCCAGCATTTT

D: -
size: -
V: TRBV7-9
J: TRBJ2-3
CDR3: CASSPRTSQSTDTQYF
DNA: TGTGCCAGCAGCCCTCGGACAAGCCAGAGCACAGATACGCAGTATTTT

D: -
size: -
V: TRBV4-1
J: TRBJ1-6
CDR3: CASSQSSRQDNSPLHF
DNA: TGCGCCAGCAGCCAATCATCCCGGCAGGATAATTCACCCCTCCACTTT

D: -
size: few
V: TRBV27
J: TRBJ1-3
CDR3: CASSRDAGRGTIYF
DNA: TGTGCCAGCAGTCGGGACGCCGGCAGAGGCACCATATATTTT

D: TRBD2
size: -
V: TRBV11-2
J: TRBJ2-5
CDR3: CASSLILAGETQYF
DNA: TGTGCCAGCAGCCTAATCCTAGCGGGAGAGACCCAGTACTTC

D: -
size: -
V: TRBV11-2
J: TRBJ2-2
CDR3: CASSGGASVELFF
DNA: TGTGCCAGCAGCGGGGGGGCGTCGGTGGAGCTGTTTTTT